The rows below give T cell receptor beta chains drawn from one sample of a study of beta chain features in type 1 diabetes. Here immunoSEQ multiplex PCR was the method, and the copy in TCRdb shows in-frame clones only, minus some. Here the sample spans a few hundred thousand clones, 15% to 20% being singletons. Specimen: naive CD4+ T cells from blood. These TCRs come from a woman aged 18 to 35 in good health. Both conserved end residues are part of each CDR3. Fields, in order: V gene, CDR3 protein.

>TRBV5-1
CASSYNRGSEQYF
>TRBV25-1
CASSGLGGASTDTQYF
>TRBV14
CASSPGLAGRRETQYF
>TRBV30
CAWTGTEPYGYTF
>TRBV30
CAWDGQEETPLHF
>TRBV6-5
CASSYDRGANQPQHF
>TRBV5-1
CASSPEGEYRAFF
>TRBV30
CAWRGSGRLETQYF
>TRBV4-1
CASSREGGTTGELFF
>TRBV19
CASSMGDRVNEQFF
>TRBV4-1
CASSQDSRGLRTGGKLFF
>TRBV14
CASSPGRGSAFF
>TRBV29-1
CSIGLAGGPGTQYF
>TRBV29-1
CSVAPGFNEQFF